The source of this TCR beta chain is a study of identical twins. TCRdb called the 5' RACE reads again in MiXCR, with one record for every CDR3 protein. The sample includes 450,000 or so distinct CDR3 sequences, more than 20% of them seen just once. The germline V and J ends were trimmed by 0 bases and 5 bases, with 7 bases remaining between them. The CDR3 spans 13 residues. Germline V CDR1 and CDR2: LGHDT, YNNKEL (reference sequence). The same sample was also studied in work on T cells expressing NK-cell markers. As that study records: With respect to HCMV, seven of the eight sequenced donors were seropositive, and one was seronegative.

Specimen: CD4+ T cells sorted from blood. V is TRBV3-1 and J is TRBJ1-1; perhaps TRBD1 as D (5 bases). The receptor's source is a young woman in good health. CDR3 amino acids: CASSQEGVTEAFF. CDR3 bases: TGTGCCAGCAGCCAAGAGGGGGTTACTGAAGCTTTCTTT.